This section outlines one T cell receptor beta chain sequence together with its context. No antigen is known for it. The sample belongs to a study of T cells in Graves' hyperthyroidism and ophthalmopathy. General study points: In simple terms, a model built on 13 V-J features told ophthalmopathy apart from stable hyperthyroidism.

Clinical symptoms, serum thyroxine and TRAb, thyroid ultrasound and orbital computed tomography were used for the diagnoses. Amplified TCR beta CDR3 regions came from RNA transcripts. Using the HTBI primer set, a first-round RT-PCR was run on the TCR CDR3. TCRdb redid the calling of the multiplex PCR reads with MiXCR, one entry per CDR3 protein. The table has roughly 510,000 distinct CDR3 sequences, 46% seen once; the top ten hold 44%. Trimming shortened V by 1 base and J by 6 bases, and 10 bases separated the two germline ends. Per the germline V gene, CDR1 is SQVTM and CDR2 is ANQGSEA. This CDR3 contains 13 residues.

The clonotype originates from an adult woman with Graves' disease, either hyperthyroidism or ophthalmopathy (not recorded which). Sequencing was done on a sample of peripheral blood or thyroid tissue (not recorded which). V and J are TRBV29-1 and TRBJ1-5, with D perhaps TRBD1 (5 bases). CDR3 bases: TGCAGCGTTGAAGGGGACGGCCTTCAGCCCCAGCATTTT. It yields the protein CSVEGDGLQPQHF. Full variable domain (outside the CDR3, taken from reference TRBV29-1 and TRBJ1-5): SAVISQKPSRDICQRGTSLTIQCQVDSQVTMMFWYRQQPGQSLTLIATANQGSEATYESGFVIDKFPISRPNLTFSTLTVSNMSPEDSSIYLCSVEGDGLQPQHFGDGTRLSIL.